These T cell receptor beta chains were read from a single sample in a study of molecular identifiers for immune sequencing clone quantification. TCRdb passed the PCR reads through MiXCR, listing each CDR3 protein once. The sample carries around 460,000 distinct CDR3 sequences, around 23% recorded once. Sequenced: naive CD8+ T cells from blood, with Jurkat cell RNA spiked in. Every receptor here comes from a human donor in good health. Some libraries in this study had Jurkat cell RNA spiked in. Each CDR3 is given with its conserved first and last residue. D genes are given only for firm matches.

>TRBD2|TRBJ2-7|TRBV4-2
CASSQDPLAVSYEQYF
>NA|TRBJ1-5|TRBV2
CASSVGSGGIQPQHF
>NA|TRBJ1-1|TRBV29-1
CSVVSTEAFF
>TRBD1|TRBJ2-1|TRBV24-1
CATSGTAYNEQFF
>NA|TRBJ2-2|TRBV20-1
CSARIRTASNTGELFF
>TRBD1|TRBJ1-1|TRBV28
CASRLPGQGATEAFF
>NA|TRBJ2-1|TRBV2
CANSEGTNEQFF
>NA|TRBJ2-2|TRBV5-3
CASSFWSGGLGVLFF
>TRBD2|TRBJ2-7|TRBV4-3
CASSQDPSGGAYEQYF
>NA|TRBJ1-1|TRBV5-1
CASSHDSNEAFF
>NA|TRBJ2-6|TRBV12-3/TRBV12-4
CASSSVLTSSGANVLTF
>TRBD1|TRBJ1-3|TRBV9
CASSVGTGVAGNTIYF
>NA|TRBJ1-1|TRBV6-2/TRBV6-3
CASTRAENTEAFF
>NA|TRBJ1-1|TRBV7-9
CASSFSTGPNTEAFF
>NA|TRBJ1-2|TRBV5-4
CASSLEQLTNYGYTF
>TRBD1|TRBJ2-7|TRBV2
CASRSPGGDEQYF
>TRBD2|TRBJ2-1|TRBV24-1
CATSEWTSGSSYNEQFF
>TRBD1|TRBJ1-1|TRBV7-9
CASSSPGGSNTEAFF
>TRBD2|TRBJ2-3|TRBV27
CASSLSSSGGAGTQYF
>TRBD2|TRBJ2-2|TRBV4-3
CASSQEPLLRSGVDTGELFF
>NA|TRBJ2-7|TRBV4-3
CASSQDPGNEQYF
>TRBD1|TRBJ1-1|TRBV4-1
CASSQQRGPGTEAFF
>TRBD2|TRBJ2-3|TRBV12-5
CASALSGGSTDTQYF
>NA|TRBJ2-3|TRBV12-3/TRBV12-4
CASGNLSSTDTQYF
>TRBD1|TRBJ1-2|TRBV7-2
CATHGGQGFYGYTF
>TRBD1|TRBJ1-4|TRBV2
CASEVGTGTTNEKLFF
>TRBD1|TRBJ2-6|TRBV7-9
CASSSPTGGNSGANVLTF
>NA|TRBJ2-7|TRBV9
CASSPTGYVNEQYF
>TRBD2|TRBJ2-1|TRBV20-1
CSGGTSGKDEQFF
>TRBD1|TRBJ1-5|TRBV6-2/TRBV6-3
CASSYTITSGQASYNQPQHF
>NA|TRBJ1-1|TRBV7-9
CASSQGQGSNTEAFF
>TRBD2|TRBJ2-7|TRBV20-1
CSAIAGGSYEQYF
>NA|TRBJ2-1|TRBV29-1
CSGVGTHSYNEQFF
>TRBD1|TRBJ2-7|TRBV7-9
CASSLAGTGGDEQYF
>NA|TRBJ2-3|TRBV29-1
CSVEAPIEGDTQYF
>NA|TRBJ2-6|TRBV19
CASSIGTGHSGANVLTF
>NA|TRBJ2-5|TRBV12-3/TRBV12-4
CASSVQETQYF
>NA|TRBJ2-7|TRBV5-1
CASSTEDGPYEQYF
>TRBD1|TRBJ1-6|TRBV4-3
CASSQDRQGAGSYNSPLHF
>TRBD2|TRBJ2-1|TRBV14
CASSQGPKLKLAGVKREQFF
>NA|TRBJ2-2|TRBV7-9
CASSPPLATNTGELFF
>NA|TRBJ2-5|TRBV28
CASSGPGETQAF
>TRBD2|TRBJ2-3|TRBV13
CASSSVLAGVEATDTQYF
>TRBD1|TRBJ2-5|TRBV5-6
CASSWDRPQETQYF
>NA|TRBJ2-1|TRBV6-6
CASRTWETEQFF
>TRBD1|TRBJ2-5|TRBV3-1
CASSLQPGQGVETQYF
>TRBD2|TRBJ2-3|TRBV6-6
CASSYLKLAAPTDTQYF
>NA|TRBJ2-3|TRBV5-1
CASSFTTGSTDTQYF
>TRBD1|TRBJ1-1|TRBV5-1
CASSLIGGWEDTEAFF
>NA|TRBJ2-7|TRBV7-9
CASSLIGGTYEQYF